The 28 T cell receptor beta chains in this list originate from one sample, sequenced in a study of blood T cell repertoires in COVID-19. Clones were read by immunoSEQ multiplex PCR, and TCRdb kept only the in-frame ones, dropping some. The sample includes about 210,000 clones, about 88% of them seen just once. Sequencing was carried out using peripheral blood. These receptors originate from a woman aged 40 to 49 with acute or convalescent COVID-19.

The V and J genes are TRBV18 and TRBJ2-3; D possibly corresponds to TRBD2 (6 bases). Trimming removed 3 bases from V and 0 bases from J, with 10 bases in between. Germline V CDR1 and CDR2: KGHSH, LQKENI. The CDR3 runs 15 residues. This chain's CDR3 is CASSPYGTSTDTQYF. As DNA, the CDR3 is TGTGCCAGCTCACCCTACGGGACTAGCACAGATACGCAGTATTTT. The entire variable domain, with the rest obtained from reference TRBV18 and TRBJ2-3, is as follows: NAGVMQNPRHLVRRRGQEARLRCSPMKGHSHVYWYRQLPEEGLKFMVYLQKENIIDESGMPKERFSAEFPKEGPSILRIQQVVRGDSAAYFCASSPYGTSTDTQYFGPGTRLTVL.

Concerning this clone: The sample has other DNA sequences that encode this CDR3 too. The rearrangement uses TRBV5-1 and TRBJ1-1; D is uncertain. Per germline, CDR1 SGHRS and CDR2 YFSETQ. Between the trimmed V and J ends, which lost 3 bases and 1 base, there was a span of 7 bases. This CDR3 contains 13 residues. This CDR3 reads CASSSTGNTEAFF. DNA of the CDR3: TGCGCCAGCAGCTCGACTGGGAACACTGAAGCTTTCTTT.

V gene TRBV2 combines with J gene TRBJ1-1; D might be TRBD1 (5 bases). This CDR3 contains 13 residues. Germline V gene lookup returns CDR1 SNHLY and CDR2 FYNNEI. V was clipped by 8 bases and J by 5 bases, with 15 bases between them. This chain's CDR3 is CASLGQSGTEAFF. The CDR3 DNA reads as TGTGCCAGCTTGGGGCAGAGCGGGACTGAAGCTTTCTTT.

This chain connects TRBV5-1 to TRBJ1-4; 11 bases are shared with TRBD1. The CDR3 is made up of 15 amino acids. V was clipped by 4 bases and J by 8 bases; unmatched bases: 7. CDR1 is SGHRS, CDR2 YFSETQ, per germline. CDR3 residues: CASSPGTGGPEKLFF. In DNA form, the CDR3 reads TGCGCCAGCAGCCCGGGGACAGGGGGTCCCGAAAAACTGTTTTTT.

The chain is built from TRBV24-1 and TRBJ2-7, with 8 bases that match TRBD1. The CDR3 runs 17 residues. CDR1 and CDR2 (germline): KGHDR, SFDVKD. The J segment lost 2 bases and the V segment lost 4 bases, leaving 12 bases of the junction unmatched. The CDR3 loop reads CATSDSRQGKGTYEQYV. For the CDR3, the DNA is TGTGCCACCAGTGACTCCCGACAGGGGAAAGGGACCTACGAGCAGTACGTC.

The V and J genes are TRBV5-4 and TRBJ1-6; no reliable D call. CDR1 and CDR2 (germline): SGHNT, YYREEE (reference sequence). This CDR3 has 12 residues. Trimming left V 2 bases short and J 8 bases short, with 5 bases between. DNA for the CDR3: TGTGCCAGCAGCTTTATCGATTCACCCCTCCACTTT. The encoded protein is CASSFIDSPLHF.

This clone was observed a handful of times. The J gene is TRBJ1-4, the V gene TRBV2, with 8 bases matching TRBD1. Germline CDR1 SNHLY, CDR2 FYNNEI. The CDR3 spans 13 residues. The V gene end was trimmed by 4 bases and the J gene end by 7 bases; junction bases not matched to a gene: 2. The CDR3 spells CASSAGGGEKLFF. CDR3 DNA sequence: TGTGCCAGCAGTGCAGGGGGCGGTGAAAAACTGTTTTTT.

In this sample, this clone turned up once. The V gene is TRBV10-3, the J gene TRBJ2-7; perhaps TRBD1 as D (7 bases). Trimming removed 5 bases at V and 3 bases at J, with 11 bases between. The CDR3 contains 13 residues. Germline assignment: CDR1 ENHRY and CDR2 SYGVKD. The CDR3 loop is CAISSRGDYEQYV. The CDR3 DNA reads TGTGCCATCAGTTCCAGGGGGGACTACGAGCAGTACGTC.

This chain uses TRBV5-1 with TRBJ1-3; tentatively, D is TRBD1 (5 bases). CDR3 length: 15 amino acids. V shed 0 bases and J shed 4 bases, with 11 bases lying between them. Germline assignment: CDR1 SGHRS and CDR2 YFSETQ. This CDR3 reads CASSLVGTEGNTIYF. CDR3 DNA: TGCGCCAGCAGCTTGGTAGGGACTGAAGGAAACACCATATATTTT.

This sequence joins TRBV2 and TRBJ2-1, with TRBD1 matching over 8 bases. The germline gives CDR1 SNHLY, CDR2 FYNNEI. V lost 7 bases, J lost 5 bases, and 7 bases stayed unmatched. CDR3 length: 14 residues. The CDR3 reads CASTGTGGDNEQFF. The CDR3 bases are TGTGCCAGCACCGGGACAGGAGGGGACAATGAGCAGTTCTTC. The entire variable domain, with the rest obtained from reference TRBV2 and TRBJ2-1, is as follows: EPEVTQTPSHQVTQMGQEVILRCVPISNHLYFYWYRQILGQKVEFLVSFYNNEISEKSEIFDDQFSVERPDGSNFTLKIRSTKLEDSAMYFCASTGTGGDNEQFFGPGTRLTVL.

V usage is TRBV12-3 or TRBV12-4 and J usage is TRBJ1-2; no reliable D call. CDR3 size: 12 residues. Trimming left V 2 bases short and J 8 bases short, with 9 bases between. The CDR3 loop is CASSLRFWGYTF. DNA for the CDR3: TGTGCCAGCAGTTTACGGTTTTGGGGCTACACCTTC.

The chain employs TRBV29-1 and TRBJ1-2; maybe TRBD1 (6 bases). Germline lookup yields CDR1 SQVTM and CDR2 ANQGSEA. V was pared by 4 bases and J by 3 bases, with 9 bases between. The CDR3 spans 12 residues. In nucleotides, the CDR3 is TGCAGCGTTGCCTCAGGGGACTATGGCTACACCTTC. It specifies CSVASGDYGYTF.

The V call is TRBV19, the J call TRBJ1-5; D might be TRBD1 (6 bases). This CDR3 has 17 amino acids. Per germline, CDR1 LNHDA and CDR2 SQIVND (reference sequence). With 3 bases removed from V and 11 bases from J, the gap between germline ends came to 26 bases. The CDR3 bases are TGTGCCAGTAGTATTTTGGGAGGGGGAGCATTAATTGGGGCCCAGCATTTT. Translated, it gives CASSILGGGALIGAQHF.

This sequence joins TRBV2 and TRBJ2-3; D is ambiguous. V lost 6 bases to trimming and J lost 1 base, with 11 bases between them. Germline V gene data show CDR1 as SNHLY and CDR2 as FYNNEI. This CDR3 is 14 amino acids long. CDR3 sequence reads: CASSPRSGTDTQYF. The CDR3 nucleotides read TGTGCCAGCAGCCCAAGGAGCGGCACAGATACGCAGTATTTT.

This rearrangement joins TRBV6-5 to TRBJ1-2, with 9 positions matching TRBD1. The germline V gene encodes CDR1 MNHEY and CDR2 SVGAGI. The CDR3 is 14 residues long. V shed 4 bases, J shed 7 bases, and the junction held 7 bases outside the gene matches. The CDR3 region has the DNA TGTGCCAGCAGTTCCCGCGGACAGGGGTTTGGCTACACCTTC. Encoded protein: CASSSRGQGFGYTF.

V and J are TRBV7-3 and TRBJ2-5, with TRBD2 identical over 8 bases. The germline V gene encodes CDR1 SGHTA and CDR2 FQGTGA. The CDR3 consists of 14 residues. V gave up 5 bases and J gave up 4 bases; unmatched junction bases: 6. The CDR3 loop reads CASSLTGGLETQYF. The CDR3 DNA sequence: TGTGCCAGCAGCCTTACGGGGGGGCTAGAGACCCAGTACTTC. Using reference TRBV7-3 and TRBJ2-5 for the parts outside the CDR3, the full variable domain is GAGVSQTPSNKVTEKGKYVELRCDPISGHTALYWYRQSLGQGPEFLIYFQGTGAADDSGLPNDRFFAVRPEGSVSTLKIQRTERGDSAVYLCASSLTGGLETQYFGPGTRLLVL.

The genes are TRBV6-4 and TRBJ1-2, with D possibly matching TRBD1 (6 bases). V was cut by 0 bases and J by 8 bases, with 16 bases left in between. This CDR3 comprises 15 residues. Per germline, CDR1 MRHNA and CDR2 SNTAGT. The CDR3 is CASSDSLRGARGYTF. As DNA, the CDR3 is TGTGCCAGCAGTGACTCCCTCCGGGGGGCGCGGGGCTACACCTTC.

The rearrangement uses TRBV18 and TRBJ2-7; possibly TRBD2 for D (5 bases). Germline V gene lookup returns CDR1 KGHSH and CDR2 LQKENI. The CDR3 consists of 12 residues. V was trimmed by 5 bases and J by 5 bases, leaving 10 bases between them. The CDR3 spells CASSSRGDEQYV. The CDR3 DNA sequence: TGTGCCAGCTCATCACGGGGAGACGAGCAGTACGTC.

This chain connects TRBV2 to TRBJ2-1; TRBD2 aligns across 13 bases. There are 16 residues in the CDR3. The V gene's germline CDR1 is SNHLY and CDR2 FYNNEI. Unmatched junction bases numbered 9, after V lost 6 bases and J lost 7 bases. CDR3: CASSDGTSGVRNEQFF. CDR3 nucleotide sequence: TGTGCCAGCAGCGACGGGACTAGCGGGGTCCGGAATGAGCAGTTCTTC.

CDR3 sequence reads: CATTPAHRWGQGIWSGYTF. In nucleotides, the CDR3 is TGTGCCACCACCCCGGCCCACCGTTGGGGACAGGGAATATGGAGTGGCTACACCTTC. The genes are TRBV24-1 and TRBJ1-2, with 9 bases identical to TRBD1. The CDR3 consists of 19 residues. Germline V CDR1 and CDR2: KGHDR, SFDVKD. The ends lost 8 bases at V and 7 bases at J; junction bases unmatched: 25.

V and J are TRBV13 and TRBJ1-6; 9 bases match TRBD1. V dropped 6 bases and J dropped 7; count of bases not matched to a gene: 4. The V gene's germline CDR1 is PRHDT and CDR2 FYEKMQ (reference sequence). The length of the CDR3 is 14 residues. DNA of the CDR3: TGTGCCAGCAGTCCCGGGACAGGGAATTCACCCCTCCACTTT. Translated: CASSPGTGNSPLHF.

Only one count was recorded for this clone. V and J are TRBV21-1 and TRBJ1-2. TRBV21-1 is deemed a pseudogene. This CDR3 is 13 amino acids long. CDR3 coding DNA: TGTGCCAGCAGCAAAGATCCTTGTCGTGGCTACACCTTC. Its protein product is CASSKDPCRGYTF.

This rearrangement joins TRBV5-4 to TRBJ2-5; 7 bases are a match to TRBD2. Trimming cost V 9 bases and J 3 bases; bases outside gene matches: 5. Germline loops: CDR1 SGHNT, CDR2 YYREEE (reference sequence). The CDR3 length is 12 residues. The CDR3 bases are TGTGCCACCTCGGGGGGAAAAGAGACCCAGTACTTC. It translates to CATSGGKETQYF.

The CDR3 region has the DNA TGTGCCAGCAGCGACCTAGCGGACGGACTGAACACTGAAGCTTTCTTT. It specifies CASSDLADGLNTEAFF. This chain joins TRBV9 and TRBJ1-1; D is undetermined. V gave up 3 bases and J gave up 0 bases, with 15 bases separating them. Germline loops: CDR1 SGDLS, CDR2 YYNGEE. The CDR3 totals 16 residues.

V and J are TRBV18 and TRBJ2-3, with TRBD2 matching over 13 bases. CDR3 size: 18 residues. Germline loops: CDR1 KGHSH, CDR2 LQKENI. V lost 2 bases and J lost 1; bases outside the gene matches: 6. CDR3 sequence (DNA): TGTGCCAGCTCACCAACACTAGCGGGGGGGCCTGGCACAGATACGCAGTATTTT. Amino acids: CASSPTLAGGPGTDTQYF.

This chain joins TRBV9 and TRBJ2-3, with 11 bases lining up with TRBD2. J gave up 1 base and V 4 bases, and 8 bases lay outside the gene matches. There are 17 residues in the CDR3. Looked up from germline, CDR1 is SGDLS and CDR2 is YYNGEE. The CDR3 region has the DNA TGTGCCAGCAGCTTCCGACTAGCGGGGTTGGGCACAGATACGCAGTATTTT. Translated, it gives CASSFRLAGLGTDTQYF.

The V gene is TRBV30, the J gene TRBJ1-1; 7 bases fit TRBD1. V gave up 0 bases and J gave up 4 bases; unmatched junction bases: 11. The CDR3 has 16 residues. Germline CDR1 and CDR2: GTSNPN and SVGIG (reference sequence). CDR3 sequence reads: CAWSVPLTGSATEAFF. The CDR3 DNA reads as TGTGCCTGGAGTGTACCCTTGACAGGGTCTGCCACTGAAGCTTTCTTT.

The chain recombines TRBV6-4 with TRBJ1-1; 7 bases align to TRBD1. The CDR3 has 14 amino acids. CDR1 is MRHNA and CDR2 is SNTAGT in the germline V gene. V shed 5 bases and J 1 base; nucleotides not matched to a gene: 4. CDR3 sequence reads: CASSTGARNTEAFF. The CDR3 bases are TGTGCCAGCAGTACAGGGGCGAGGAACACTGAAGCTTTCTTT.